A selection of T cell receptor beta chains follows, all from one sample in a study of T cell changes during pregnancy in multiple sclerosis. The protocol was immunoSEQ multiplex PCR, while the TCRdb copy is restricted to in-frame clones and leaves out a portion. The data show some 77,000 clones, about 92% seen once. The sample here was peripheral blood, taken in the second trimester of pregnancy. These receptors originate from a female donor in good health, enrolled as a control in a pregnancy study. The CDR3 runs from the conserved cysteine through the conserved F or W. Fields, in order: clone size, J gene, D gene, V gene, CDR3 protein, CDR3 DNA. A D gene is named only where the DNA matches it firmly. Clone sizes are given selectively: once, few, many, or a class where the clone is expanded.

once | TRBJ2-7 | . | TRBV27 | CASSLSLGTSYEQYF | TGTGCCAGCAGTTTATCGTTGGGGACAAGTTACGAGCAGTACTTC
. | TRBJ1-2 | TRBD1 | TRBV13 | CASRGQGFSYGYTF | TGTGCCAGCAGAGGACAGGGATTTTCCTATGGCTACACCTTC
. | TRBJ2-5 | TRBD1 | TRBV5-8 | CASSLFPWGTGLKVQETQYF | TGTGCCAGCAGCTTGTTTCCCTGGGGGACAGGGCTAAAAGTCCAAGAGACCCAGTACTTC
. | TRBJ2-1 | TRBD2 | TRBV5-4 | CASSFGGGAVSYNEQFF | TGTGCCAGCAGCTTCGGCGGGGGGGCCGTGTCCTACAATGAGCAGTTCTTC
. | TRBJ1-1 | . | TRBV18 | CASLGRGSPEAFF | TGTGCCAGCCTCGGGAGGGGTTCTCCTGAAGCTTTCTTT
. | TRBJ2-4 | . | TRBV5-1 | CASSLDRGNIQYF | TGCGCCAGCAGCTTGGATCGGGGGAACATTCAGTACTTC
. | TRBJ1-1 | . | TRBV28 | CASSSTREAFF | TGTGCCAGCAGTTCTACCCGTGAAGCTTTCTTT
. | TRBJ2-3 | . | TRBV9 | CASSPSSTTFSTDTQYF | TGTGCCAGCAGCCCCTCGAGTACCACCTTTAGCACAGATACGCAGTATTTT
. | TRBJ1-5 | . | TRBV4-3 | CASSQGWGDQPQHF | TGCGCCAGCAGCCAAGGTTGGGGCGATCAGCCCCAGCATTTT
. | TRBJ1-4 | TRBD1 | TRBV5-4 | CASRSDRGGEKLFF | TGTGCCAGCAGGTCCGACAGGGGAGGCGAAAAACTGTTTTTT
. | TRBJ2-1 | . | TRBV29-1 | CSVPLEQFF | TGCAGCGTCCCCTTGGAGCAGTTCTTC
. | TRBJ2-6 | TRBD1 | TRBV15 | CATSRGQGARGANVLTF | TGTGCCACCAGCAGAGGACAGGGGGCGAGAGGGGCCAACGTCCTGACTTTC
. | TRBJ2-3 | . | TRBV19 | CASSTRVEDTQYF | TGTGCCAGTAGTACCAGGGTGGAAGATACGCAGTATTTT
. | TRBJ1-1 | . | TRBV4-1 | CASSQVTGTEAFF | TGCGCCAGCAGCCAAGTTACGGGCACTGAAGCTTTCTTT
. | TRBJ2-5 | TRBD1 | TRBV5-4 | CASSLGRQGWETQYF | TGTGCCAGCAGCCTGGGGAGACAGGGTTGGGAGACCCAGTACTTC
. | TRBJ1-1 | TRBD1 | TRBV27 | CASSLSSGGTEAFF | TGTGCCAGCAGTTTATCGTCAGGGGGCACTGAAGCTTTCTTT
. | TRBJ1-3 | TRBD1 | TRBV30 | CAWSLDRAGNTIYF | TGTGCCTGGAGTTTGGACAGGGCTGGAAACACCATATATTTT
. | TRBJ2-6 | TRBD2 | TRBV7-3 | CASSSSGGSGANVLTF | TGTGCCAGCAGCTCCAGCGGGGGTTCTGGGGCCAACGTCCTGACTTTC
. | TRBJ1-2 | TRBD1 | TRBV2 | CASVTGGYGYTF | TGTGCCAGCGTAACAGGGGGCTATGGCTACACCTTC
. | TRBJ1-2 | . | TRBV6-1 | CASSEARGYGYTF | TGTGCCAGCAGTGAAGCTCGGGGCTATGGCTACACCTTC
. | TRBJ1-1 | TRBD1 | TRBV14 | CASSRGQENTEAFF | TGTGCCAGCAGCCGCGGACAGGAGAACACTGAAGCTTTCTTT
once | TRBJ1-2 | TRBD1 | TRBV7-8 | CASSLSSQGEAFMDYGYTF | TGTGCCAGCAGCTTATCGAGTCAGGGGGAAGCTTTTATGGACTATGGCTACACCTTC
. | TRBJ1-1 | . | TRBV7-9 | CARREAPNTEAFF | TGTGCCAGGAGAGAGGCGCCGAACACTGAAGCTTTCTTT
. | TRBJ1-1 | TRBD1 | TRBV7-2 | CASSSFDRVGTEAFF | TGTGCCAGCAGTTCTTTCGACAGGGTGGGCACTGAAGCTTTCTTT
. | TRBJ2-7 | . | TRBV6-6 | CATGGGGSYEQYF | TGTGCCACCGGGGGAGGCGGATCCTACGAGCAGTACTTC
. | TRBJ1-3 | TRBD1 | TRBV28 | CASRRGQGNTIYF | TGTGCCAGCCGGAGGGGGCAAGGAAACACCATATATTTT
. | TRBJ1-1 | . | TRBV7-8 | CASSPRGTEAFF | TGTGCCAGCAGCCCCCGGGGGACTGAAGCTTTCTTT
. | TRBJ2-3 | . | TRBV9 | CASSPSLGGSVADTQYF | TGTGCCAGCAGCCCCAGCCTTGGCGGGTCGGTGGCAGATACGCAGTATTTT
. | TRBJ1-1 | TRBD1 | TRBV4-3 | CASSQDRGRVNTEAFF | TGCGCCAGCAGCCAAGACAGGGGGCGAGTGAACACTGAAGCTTTCTTT